Sequencing of this TCR beta chain was carried out in a study of T cells in Graves' hyperthyroidism and ophthalmopathy. The overall study: The initial diagnosis was the point when peripheral blood was collected, ahead of any treatment.

CDR1 SEHNR and CDR2 FQNEAQ come from the germline V gene (reference sequence). The ends were cut back, 2 bases at V and 0 bases at J, with 9 bases in the middle. This CDR3 region has 15 residues. Study results and caveats: Progression to ophthalmopathy was predicted a median of approximately 6.4 months early.

Absence of ophthalmopathy progression within 18 months defined stable Graves' hyperthyroidism. In patients aged 18 to 65, hyperthyroidism was newly diagnosed, with duration under 2 months. Worth noting for this clonotype: Its antigen is unknown.

Amplified regions were TCR beta CDR3 sequences from RNA transcripts. A set of HTBI primers served as the primers for a first-round RT-PCR of the TCR CDR3. A single record per CDR3 protein comes from TCRdb applying MiXCR to the multiplex PCR reads. The repertoire holds 700,000 to 850,000 distinct CDR3 sequences, 35% seen once, with less than 40% in the top ten. The chain links TRBV7-9 to TRBJ2-3; D unclear. The receptor's source is a middle-aged woman with Graves' hyperthyroidism. Specimen: blood. CDR3 residues: CASSLYIPSTDTQYF. Here the CDR3 DNA reads TGTGCCAGCAGCTTATACATTCCTAGCACAGATACGCAGTATTTT. The full variable domain, with the rest looked up from reference TRBV7-9 and TRBJ2-3, is DTGVSQNPRHKITKRGQNVTFRCDPISEHNRLYWYRQTLGQGPEFLTYFQNEAQLEKSRLLSDRFSAERPKGSFSTLEIQRTEQGDSAMYLCASSLYIPSTDTQYFGPGTRLTVL.